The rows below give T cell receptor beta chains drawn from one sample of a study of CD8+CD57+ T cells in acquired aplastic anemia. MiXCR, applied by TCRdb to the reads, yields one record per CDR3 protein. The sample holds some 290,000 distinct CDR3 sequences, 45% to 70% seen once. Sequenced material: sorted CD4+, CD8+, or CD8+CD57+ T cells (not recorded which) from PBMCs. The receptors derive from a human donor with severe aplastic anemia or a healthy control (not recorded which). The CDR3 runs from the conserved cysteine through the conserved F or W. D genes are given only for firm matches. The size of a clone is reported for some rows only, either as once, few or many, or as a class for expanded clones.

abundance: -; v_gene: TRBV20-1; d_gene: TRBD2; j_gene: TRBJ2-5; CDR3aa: CASGKGLRLETQYF; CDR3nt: TGTGCCAGCGGGAAGGGACTAAGACTGGAGACCCAGTACTTC
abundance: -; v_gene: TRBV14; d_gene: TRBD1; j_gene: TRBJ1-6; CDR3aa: CATSGTGNSPLHF; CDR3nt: TGTGCCACTTCCGGGACAGGGAATTCACCCCTCCACTTT
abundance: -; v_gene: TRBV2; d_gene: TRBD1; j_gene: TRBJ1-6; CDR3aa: CASSVRDRGLPPLHF; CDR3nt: TGTGCCAGCAGTGTCCGGGACAGGGGGCTTCCGCCCCTCCACTTT
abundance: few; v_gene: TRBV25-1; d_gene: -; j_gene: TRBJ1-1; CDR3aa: CASSAQGQGKGMNTEAFF; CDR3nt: TGTGCCAGCAGTGCCCAGGGGCAGGGTAAGGGAATGAACACTGAAGCTTTCTTT
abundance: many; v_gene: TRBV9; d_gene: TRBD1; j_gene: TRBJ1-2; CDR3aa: CASNLLAWTGYGYTF; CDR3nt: TGTGCCAGCAACCTCCTAGCTTGGACAGGCTATGGCTACACCTTC
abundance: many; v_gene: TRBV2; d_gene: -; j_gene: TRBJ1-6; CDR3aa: CASSEMGFQGSPLHF; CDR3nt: TGTGCCAGCAGTGAAATGGGGTTCCAAGGTTCACCCCTCCACTTT
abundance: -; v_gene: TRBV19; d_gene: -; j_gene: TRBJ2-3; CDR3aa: CASSMATDTQYF; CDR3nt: TGTGCCAGTAGTATGGCTACAGATACGCAGTATTTT
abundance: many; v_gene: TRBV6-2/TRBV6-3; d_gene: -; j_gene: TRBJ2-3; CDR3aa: CASSYSYSTDTQYF; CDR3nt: TGTGCCAGCAGTTACTCTTATAGCACAGATACGCAGTATTTT
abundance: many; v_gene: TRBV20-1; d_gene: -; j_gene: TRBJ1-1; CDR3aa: CSAIKGGNTEAFF; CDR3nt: TGCAGTGCGATAAAGGGGGGGAACACTGAAGCTTTCTTT
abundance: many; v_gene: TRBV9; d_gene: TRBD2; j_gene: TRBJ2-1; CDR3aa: CASSVVSGGNEQFF; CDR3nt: TGTGCCAGCAGCGTAGTTAGCGGGGGCAATGAGCAGTTCTTC
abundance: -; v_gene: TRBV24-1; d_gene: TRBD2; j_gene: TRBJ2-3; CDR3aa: CATSAPQREAGTQYF; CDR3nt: TGTGCCACCAGTGCCCCCCAGCGGGAGGCAGGTACGCAGTATTTT
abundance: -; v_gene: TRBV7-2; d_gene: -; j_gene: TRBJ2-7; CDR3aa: CASSLAVHEQYF; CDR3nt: TGTGCCAGCAGCTTAGCGGTCCACGAGCAGTACTTC
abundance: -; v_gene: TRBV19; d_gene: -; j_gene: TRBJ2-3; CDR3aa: CASSRDQNTDTQYF; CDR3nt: TGTGCCAGTAGTAGGGATCAGAACACAGATACGCAGTATTTT
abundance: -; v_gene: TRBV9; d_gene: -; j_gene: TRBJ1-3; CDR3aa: CASSGDIGNTIYF; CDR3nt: TGTGCCAGCAGCGGGGACATTGGAAACACCATATATTTT
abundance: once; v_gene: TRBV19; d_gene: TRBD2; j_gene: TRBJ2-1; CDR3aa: CASGSGLAGGWSEQFF; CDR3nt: TGTGCCAGTGGTTCAGGACTAGCGGGGGGGTGGAGTGAGCAGTTCTTC
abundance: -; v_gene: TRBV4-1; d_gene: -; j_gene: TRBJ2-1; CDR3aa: CASSQKLSSQVAPMDGQFF; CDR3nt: TGCGCCAGCAGCCAAAAGCTGAGCTCTCAGGTAGCGCCAATGGATGGGCAGTTCTTC
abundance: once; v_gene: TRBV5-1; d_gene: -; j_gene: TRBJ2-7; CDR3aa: CASSIYSYEQYF; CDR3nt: TGCGCCAGCAGCATATACTCCTACGAGCAGTACTTC
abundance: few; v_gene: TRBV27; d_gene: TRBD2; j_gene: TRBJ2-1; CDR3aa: CASSSPGGANEQFF; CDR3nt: TGTGCCAGCAGTTCCCCGGGGGGGGCAAATGAGCAGTTCTTC